What follows describes a single T cell receptor (beta chain). Authors' data handling: Reference gene primers were amplified, and this amplification served to estimate nucleated cell counts. The repertoire was sequenced with immunoSEQ multiplex PCR; TCRdb's copy has only in-frame clones and lacks some. V and J calls and clone size are given by that table; D and trimming were obtained from the DNA. The sample contains 250,000 to 300,000 clones, 70% to 90% of which appear only once. These data come from a study of blood T cell repertoires in COVID-19. As for the study in general: The United States, Italy and Spain were the sources of the acute and convalescent COVID-19 samples.

The CDR3 spans 12 residues. Germline V lookup: CDR1 SGHAT, CDR2 FQNNGV. After removal of 0 bases from V and 8 bases from J, the junction contained 0 bases not matched to a gene. The V and J genes are TRBV11-2 and TRBJ1-1; 7 bases match TRBD1. This receptor was taken from a woman between 70 and 85 years old with acute or convalescent COVID-19. Sequencing input: peripheral blood. CDR3 nucleotide sequence: TGTGCCAGCAGCTTAGAACAGGGGGAAGCTTTCTTT. Amino acids: CASSLEQGEAFF.